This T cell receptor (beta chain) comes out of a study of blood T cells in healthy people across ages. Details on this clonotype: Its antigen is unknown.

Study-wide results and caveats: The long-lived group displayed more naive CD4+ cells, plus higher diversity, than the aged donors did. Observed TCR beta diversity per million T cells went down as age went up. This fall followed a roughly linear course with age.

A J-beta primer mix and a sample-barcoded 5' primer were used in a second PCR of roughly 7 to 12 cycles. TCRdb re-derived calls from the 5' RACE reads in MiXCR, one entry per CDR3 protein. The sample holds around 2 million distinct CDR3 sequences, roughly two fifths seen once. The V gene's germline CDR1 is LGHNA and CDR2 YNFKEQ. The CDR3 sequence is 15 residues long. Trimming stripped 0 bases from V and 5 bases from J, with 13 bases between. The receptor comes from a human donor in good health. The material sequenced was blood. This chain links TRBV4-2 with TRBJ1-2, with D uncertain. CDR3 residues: CASSQDPGNWYGYTF. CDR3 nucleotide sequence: TGTGCCAGCAGCCAAGACCCGGGAAATTGGTATGGCTACACCTTC.